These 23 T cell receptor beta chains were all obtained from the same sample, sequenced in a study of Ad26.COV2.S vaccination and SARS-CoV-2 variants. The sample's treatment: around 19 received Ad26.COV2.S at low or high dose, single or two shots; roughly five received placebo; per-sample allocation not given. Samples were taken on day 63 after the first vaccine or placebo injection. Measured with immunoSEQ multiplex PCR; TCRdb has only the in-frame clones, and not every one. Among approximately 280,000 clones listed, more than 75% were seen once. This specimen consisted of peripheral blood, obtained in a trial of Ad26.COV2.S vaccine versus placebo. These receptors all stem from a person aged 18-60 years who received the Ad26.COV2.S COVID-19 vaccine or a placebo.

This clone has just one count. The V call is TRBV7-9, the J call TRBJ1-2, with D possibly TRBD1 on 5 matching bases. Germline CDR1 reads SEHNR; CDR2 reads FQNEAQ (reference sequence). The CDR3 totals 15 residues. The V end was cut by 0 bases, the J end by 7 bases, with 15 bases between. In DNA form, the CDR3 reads TGTGCCAGCAGCTTAGCGGGCAGGGCCTGGGGTGGCTACACCTTC. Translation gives CASSLAGRAWGGYTF.

This CDR3 is CASSAVGGGLVRSTSGNTIYF. In nucleotides, the CDR3 is TGTGCCAGCAGCGCAGTAGGGGGGGGGCTGGTCCGGTCGACATCTGGAAACACCATATATTTT. V is TRBV2 and J is TRBJ1-3, with D perhaps matching TRBD1 (6 bases). The V and J ends lost 6 bases and 1 base respectively, with 31 bases between them. CDR3 length: 21 amino acids. Germline CDR1 reads SNHLY; CDR2 reads FYNNEI.

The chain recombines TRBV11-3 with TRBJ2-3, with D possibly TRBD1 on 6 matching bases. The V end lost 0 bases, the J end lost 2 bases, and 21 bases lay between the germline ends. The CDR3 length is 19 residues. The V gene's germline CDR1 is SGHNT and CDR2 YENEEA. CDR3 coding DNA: TGTGCCAGCAGCTTAGATCCCCTCCGACAGGCCCGCTACACAGATACGCAGTATTTT. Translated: CASSLDPLRQARYTDTQYF.

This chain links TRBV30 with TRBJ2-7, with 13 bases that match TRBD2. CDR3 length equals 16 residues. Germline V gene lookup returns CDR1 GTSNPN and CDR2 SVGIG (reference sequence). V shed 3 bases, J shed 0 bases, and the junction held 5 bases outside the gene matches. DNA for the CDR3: TGTGCCTGGAGGGGGACTAGCGGGATAAGCTCCTACGAGCAGTACTTC. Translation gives CAWRGTSGISSYEQYF.

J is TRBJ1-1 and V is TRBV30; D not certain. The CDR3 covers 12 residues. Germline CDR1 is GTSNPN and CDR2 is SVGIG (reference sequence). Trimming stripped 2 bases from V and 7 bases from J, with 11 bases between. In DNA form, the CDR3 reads TGTGCCTGGAGTCCCACGGAGGGTGAAGCTTTCTTT. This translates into CAWSPTEGEAFF.

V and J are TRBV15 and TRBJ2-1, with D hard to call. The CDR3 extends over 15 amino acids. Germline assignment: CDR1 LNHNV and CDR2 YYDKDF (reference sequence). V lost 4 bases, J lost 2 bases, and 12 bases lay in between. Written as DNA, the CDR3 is TGTGCCACCAGCACCTCTGGACGAACCTACAATGAGCAGTTCTTC. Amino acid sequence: CATSTSGRTYNEQFF.

CDR3 protein: CASRSLGDTQYF. CDR3 sequence (DNA): TGTGCCAGCCGAAGTCTAGGCGATACGCAGTATTTT. This chain joins TRBV7-8 and TRBJ2-3; D gene ambiguous. Deletions cut 8 bases from V and 6 bases from J, with 12 bases between. CDR3 size: 12 residues. Germline lookup yields CDR1 SGHVS and CDR2 FQNEAQ.

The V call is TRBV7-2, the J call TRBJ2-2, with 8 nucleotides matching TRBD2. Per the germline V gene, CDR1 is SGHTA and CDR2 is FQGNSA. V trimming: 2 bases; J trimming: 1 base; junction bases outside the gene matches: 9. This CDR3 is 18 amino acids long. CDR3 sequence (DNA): TGTGCCAGCAGCTTAACGGGAGGGCAGGGGAGGAACACCGGGGAGCTGTTTTTT. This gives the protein CASSLTGGQGRNTGELFF.

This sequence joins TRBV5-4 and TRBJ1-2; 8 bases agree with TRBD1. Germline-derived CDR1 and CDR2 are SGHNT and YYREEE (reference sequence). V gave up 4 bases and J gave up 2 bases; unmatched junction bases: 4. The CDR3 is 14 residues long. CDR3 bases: TGTGCCAGCAGCCCCCGGACAGGGAACTATGGCTACACCTTC. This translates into CASSPRTGNYGYTF.

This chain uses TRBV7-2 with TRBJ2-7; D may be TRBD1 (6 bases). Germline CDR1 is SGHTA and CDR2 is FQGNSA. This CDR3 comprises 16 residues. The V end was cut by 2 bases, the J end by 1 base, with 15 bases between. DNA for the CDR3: TGTGCCAGCAGCTTACCCACAGGGTTGGGTTCCTACGAGCAGTACTTC. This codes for CASSLPTGLGSYEQYF.

The CDR3 coding sequence is TGTGCCAGCAGTGACAGGATCTATGGCTACACCTTC. Protein: CASSDRIYGYTF. The genes are TRBV2 and TRBJ1-2, with D unresolved. The V end lost 3 bases, the J end lost 4 bases, and 6 bases lay between the germline ends. Germline CDR1 SNHLY, CDR2 FYNNEI. This CDR3 spans 12 amino acids.

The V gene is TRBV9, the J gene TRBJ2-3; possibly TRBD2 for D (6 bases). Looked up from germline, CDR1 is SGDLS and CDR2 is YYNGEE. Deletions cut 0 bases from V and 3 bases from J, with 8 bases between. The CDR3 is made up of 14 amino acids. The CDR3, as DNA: TGTGCCAGCAGCGTAGGTGCGGGAACAGATACGCAGTATTTT. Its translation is CASSVGAGTDTQYF.

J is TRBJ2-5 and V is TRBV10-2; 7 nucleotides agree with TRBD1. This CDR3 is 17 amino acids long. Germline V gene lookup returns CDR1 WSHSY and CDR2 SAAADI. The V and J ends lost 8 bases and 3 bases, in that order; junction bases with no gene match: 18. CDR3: CASSGDSDEREEETQYF. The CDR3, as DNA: TGCGCCAGCTCCGGGGACAGCGACGAGAGAGAAGAAGAGACCCAGTACTTC.

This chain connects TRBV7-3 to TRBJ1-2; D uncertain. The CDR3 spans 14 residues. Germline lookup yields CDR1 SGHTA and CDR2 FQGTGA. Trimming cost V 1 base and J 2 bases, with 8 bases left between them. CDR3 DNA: TGTGCCAGCAGCTTAAACCCACAGAACTATGGCTACACCTTC. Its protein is CASSLNPQNYGYTF.

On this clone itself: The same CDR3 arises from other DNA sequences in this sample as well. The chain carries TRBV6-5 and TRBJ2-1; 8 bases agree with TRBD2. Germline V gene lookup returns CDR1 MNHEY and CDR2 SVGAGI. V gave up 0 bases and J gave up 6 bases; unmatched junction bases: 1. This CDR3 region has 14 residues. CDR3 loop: CASSYSGTSNEQFF. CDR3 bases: TGTGCCAGCAGTTACTCCGGGACTAGCAATGAGCAGTTCTTC.

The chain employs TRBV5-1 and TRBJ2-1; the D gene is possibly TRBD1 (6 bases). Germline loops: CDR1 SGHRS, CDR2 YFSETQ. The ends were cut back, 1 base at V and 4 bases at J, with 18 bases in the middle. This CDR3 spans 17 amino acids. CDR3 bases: TGCGCCAGCAGCTTGAGGGGGTTAGAGGAGATATACAATGAGCAGTTCTTC. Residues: CASSLRGLEEIYNEQFF.

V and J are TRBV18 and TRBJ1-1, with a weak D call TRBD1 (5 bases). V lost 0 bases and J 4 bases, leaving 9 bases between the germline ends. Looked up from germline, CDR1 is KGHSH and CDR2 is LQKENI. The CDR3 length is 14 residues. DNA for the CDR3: TGTGCCAGCTCACCACCGGGAAGGGGCACTGAAGCTTTCTTT. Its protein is CASSPPGRGTEAFF.

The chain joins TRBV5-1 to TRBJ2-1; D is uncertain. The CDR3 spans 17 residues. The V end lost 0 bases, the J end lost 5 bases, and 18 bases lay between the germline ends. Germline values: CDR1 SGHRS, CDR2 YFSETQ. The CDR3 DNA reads TGCGCCAGCAGCTTGGGGGCCGGGTCCTACTCAAACAATGAGCAGTTCTTC. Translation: CASSLGAGSYSNNEQFF.

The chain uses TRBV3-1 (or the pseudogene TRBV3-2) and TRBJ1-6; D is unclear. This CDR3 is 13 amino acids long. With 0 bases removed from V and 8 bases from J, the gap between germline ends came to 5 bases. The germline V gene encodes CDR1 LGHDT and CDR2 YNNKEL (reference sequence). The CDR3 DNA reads TGTGCCAGCAGCCAAGACGGCTATTCACCCCTCCACTTT. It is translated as CASSQDGYSPLHF.

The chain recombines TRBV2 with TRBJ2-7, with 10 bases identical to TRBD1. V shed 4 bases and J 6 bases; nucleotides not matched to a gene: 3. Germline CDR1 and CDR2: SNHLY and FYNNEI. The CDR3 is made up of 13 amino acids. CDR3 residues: CASSGQGAGEQYF. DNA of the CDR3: TGTGCCAGCAGTGGACAGGGGGCGGGCGAGCAGTACTTC.

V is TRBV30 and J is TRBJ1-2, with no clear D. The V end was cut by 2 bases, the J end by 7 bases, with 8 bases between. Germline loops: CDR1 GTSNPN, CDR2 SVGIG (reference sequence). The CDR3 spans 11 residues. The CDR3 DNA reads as TGTGCCTGGAGTCACGAGGTTGGCTACACCTTC. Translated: CAWSHEVGYTF.

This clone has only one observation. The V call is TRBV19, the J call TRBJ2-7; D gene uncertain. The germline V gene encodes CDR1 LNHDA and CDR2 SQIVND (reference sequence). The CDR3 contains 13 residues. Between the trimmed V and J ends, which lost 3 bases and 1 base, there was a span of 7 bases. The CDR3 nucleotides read TGTGCCAGTAGTATCGAACTTTCCTACGAGCAGTACTTC. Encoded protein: CASSIELSYEQYF.

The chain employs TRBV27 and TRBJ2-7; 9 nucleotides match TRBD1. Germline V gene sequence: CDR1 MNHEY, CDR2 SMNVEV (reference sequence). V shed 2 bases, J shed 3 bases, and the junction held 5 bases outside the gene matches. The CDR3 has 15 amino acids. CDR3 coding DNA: TGTGCCAGCAGTTTAAGGAGGACAGGGGTCTACGAGCAGTACTTC. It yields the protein CASSLRRTGVYEQYF.